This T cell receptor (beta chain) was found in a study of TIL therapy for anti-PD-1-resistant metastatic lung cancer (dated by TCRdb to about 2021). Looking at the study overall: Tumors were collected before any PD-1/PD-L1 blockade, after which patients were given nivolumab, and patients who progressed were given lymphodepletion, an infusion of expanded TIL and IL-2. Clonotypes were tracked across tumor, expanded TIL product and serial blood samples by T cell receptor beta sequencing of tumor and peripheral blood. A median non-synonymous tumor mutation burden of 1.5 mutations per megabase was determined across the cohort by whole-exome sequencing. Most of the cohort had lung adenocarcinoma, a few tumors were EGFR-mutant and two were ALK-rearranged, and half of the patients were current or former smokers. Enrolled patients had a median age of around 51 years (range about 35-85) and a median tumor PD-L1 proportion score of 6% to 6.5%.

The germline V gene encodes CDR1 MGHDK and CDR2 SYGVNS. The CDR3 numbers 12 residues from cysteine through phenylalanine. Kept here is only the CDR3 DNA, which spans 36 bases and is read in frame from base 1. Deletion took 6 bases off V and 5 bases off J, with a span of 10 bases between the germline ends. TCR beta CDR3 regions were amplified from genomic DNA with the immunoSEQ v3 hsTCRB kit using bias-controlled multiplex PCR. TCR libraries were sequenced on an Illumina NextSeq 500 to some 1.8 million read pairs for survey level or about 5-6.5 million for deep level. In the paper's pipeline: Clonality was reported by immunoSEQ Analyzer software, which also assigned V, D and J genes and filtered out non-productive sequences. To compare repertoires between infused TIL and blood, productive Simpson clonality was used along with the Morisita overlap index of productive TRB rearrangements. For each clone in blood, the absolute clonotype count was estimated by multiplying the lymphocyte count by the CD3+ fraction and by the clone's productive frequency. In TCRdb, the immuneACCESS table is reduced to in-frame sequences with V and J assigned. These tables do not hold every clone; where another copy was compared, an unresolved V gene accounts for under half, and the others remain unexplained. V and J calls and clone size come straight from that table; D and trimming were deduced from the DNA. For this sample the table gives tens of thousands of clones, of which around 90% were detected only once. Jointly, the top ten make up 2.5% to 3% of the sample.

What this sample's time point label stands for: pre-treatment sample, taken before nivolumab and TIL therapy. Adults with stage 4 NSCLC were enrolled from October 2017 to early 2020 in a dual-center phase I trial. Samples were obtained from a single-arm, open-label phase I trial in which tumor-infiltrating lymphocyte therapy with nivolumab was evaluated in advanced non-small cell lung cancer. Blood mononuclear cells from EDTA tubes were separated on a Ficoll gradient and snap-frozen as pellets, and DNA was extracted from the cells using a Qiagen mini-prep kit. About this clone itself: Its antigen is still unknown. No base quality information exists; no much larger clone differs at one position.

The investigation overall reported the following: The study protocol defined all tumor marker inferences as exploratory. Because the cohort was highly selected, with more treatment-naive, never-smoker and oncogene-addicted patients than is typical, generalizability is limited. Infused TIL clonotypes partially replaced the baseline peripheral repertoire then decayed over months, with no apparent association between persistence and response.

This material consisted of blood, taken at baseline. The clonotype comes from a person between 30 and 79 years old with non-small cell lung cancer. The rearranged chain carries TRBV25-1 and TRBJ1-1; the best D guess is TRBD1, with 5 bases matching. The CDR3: CASRIGGTEAFF. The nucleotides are TGTGCCAGCAGGATCGGGGGAACTGAAGCTTTCTTT.